This T cell receptor beta chain comes out of a study of the immune and genomic landscape of osteosarcoma. Overall study: Pediatric and adult high-grade osteosarcoma patients, median diagnosis age roughly 26.

Only one count was recorded for this clone. The antigen remains undetermined. The table came from immunoSEQ multiplex PCR; TCRdb's copy has only in-frame clones and leaves some out. The repertoire holds a few thousand clones, around 70% seen once, with roughly 14% in the top ten. V shed 4 bases and J 12 bases; nucleotides not matched to a gene: 6. The CDR3 totals 12 residues. Germline CDR1 and CDR2: KGHSH and LQKENI. Study conclusions and caveats: About five cases had one hyperexpanded dominant clone and under 100 clonotypes. Clonality was higher in immune-hot C3 than cold C1, yet still low.

The TCR originated in a man between 18 and 35 years old with osteosarcoma. The chain recombines TRBV18 with TRBJ1-1; TRBD1 aligns across 9 bases. Sequencing was carried out using tumor tissue from a local recurrence in the femur. Here the CDR3 DNA reads TGTGCCAGCTCACTCGGACAGGGGATTACTTTCTTT. It encodes CASSLGQGITFF. The full variable domain, rest sourced from reference TRBV18 and TRBJ1-1, is NAGVMQNPRHLVRRRGQEARLRCSPMKGHSHVYWYRQLPEEGLKFMVYLQKENIIDESGMPKERFSAEFPKEGPSILRIQQVVRGDSAAYFCASSLGQGITFFGQGTRLTVV.